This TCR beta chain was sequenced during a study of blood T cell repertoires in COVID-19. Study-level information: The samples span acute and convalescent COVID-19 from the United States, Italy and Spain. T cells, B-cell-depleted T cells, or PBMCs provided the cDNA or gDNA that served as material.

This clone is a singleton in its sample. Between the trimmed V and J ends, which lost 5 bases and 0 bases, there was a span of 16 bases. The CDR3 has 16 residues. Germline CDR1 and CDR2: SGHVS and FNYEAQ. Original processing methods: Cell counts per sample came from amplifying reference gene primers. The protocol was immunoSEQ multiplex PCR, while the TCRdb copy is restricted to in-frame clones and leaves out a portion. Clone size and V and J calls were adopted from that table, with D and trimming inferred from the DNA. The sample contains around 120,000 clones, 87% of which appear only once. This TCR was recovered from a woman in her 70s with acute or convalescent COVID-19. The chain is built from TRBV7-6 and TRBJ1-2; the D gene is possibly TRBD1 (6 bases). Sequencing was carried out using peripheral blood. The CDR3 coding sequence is TGTGCCAGCAGCCCAGATGAGGGGGGGGCTAACTATGGCTACACCTTC. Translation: CASSPDEGGANYGYTF.